This T cell receptor (beta chain) was retrieved from a study of CD4 T cells in relation to SARS-CoV-2 and coronaviruses. Whole-study context: ViraFEST: roughly 10-day antigen culture of PBMCs, then TCR beta CDR3 sequencing. Study-level points and caveats: Approximately 65% of donors had memory CD4+ clonotypes crossrecognizing SARS-CoV-2 and common cold coronavirus spike.

V was cut by 2 bases and J by 3 bases, with 16 bases left in between. The CDR3 loop spans 17 amino acids. Germline V gene lookup returns CDR1 SGHAT and CDR2 FQNNGV. The unexposed donors gave CD4+ T cells in about 2011-2018, prior to COVID-19. CD4+ T cells were isolated from the cells after 10 days of culture. Testing used SARS-CoV-2 S/N and four cold-coronavirus spikes on unexposed-donor CD4+ T cells, cells permitting. This clone appeared once. Its antigen is still unknown. Profiled with immunoSEQ multiplex PCR; TCRdb holds only in-frame clones, not every one. The sample yields about 21,000 clones, roughly 78% seen once.

The TCR originated in a human donor in good health. Sample: CD4+ T cells from PBMCs, cultured in vitro. This rearrangement joins TRBV11-2 to TRBJ1-4; D is unclear. This CDR3 reads CASSLFQAPGPNEKLFF. The CDR3 bases are TGTGCCAGCAGCTTATTCCAAGCACCAGGACCTAATGAAAAACTGTTTTTT.